Listed here are 10 T cell receptor beta chains from one sample, sequenced in a study of blood T cell repertoires in COVID-19. Profiling relied on immunoSEQ multiplex PCR, and the TCRdb table lists in-frame clones only, not all of them. Of approximately 490,000 clones listed, 87% are singletons. Sequencing was performed on PBMCs or T cells enriched from blood (not recorded which). These receptors originate from a woman aged 18-29 years who had recovered from COVID-19.

The rearrangement joins TRBV20-1 to TRBJ2-1; D call uncertain. V was pared by 6 bases and J by 6 bases, with 6 bases between. This CDR3 spans 10 amino acids. The germline gives CDR1 DFQATT, CDR2 SNEGSKA (reference sequence). CDR3 in amino acids: CSAYRNEQFF. The CDR3 nucleotides read TGCAGTGCCTACCGCAATGAGCAGTTCTTC.

This clone was observed a single time. V gene TRBV30 combines with J gene TRBJ1-4; D gene uncertain. V shed 4 bases and J shed 4 bases, with 10 bases lying between them. CDR3 length equals 13 residues. Looked up from germline, CDR1 is GTSNPN and CDR2 is SVGIG (reference sequence). The CDR3 reads CAWMSRFNEKLFF. CDR3 DNA sequence: TGTGCCTGGATGTCGCGGTTTAATGAAAAACTGTTTTTT.

This chain connects TRBV30 to TRBJ2-3; 7 bases map to TRBD2. Germline CDR1 GTSNPN, CDR2 SVGIG (reference sequence). V lost 1 base to trimming and J lost 2 bases; unmatched junction nucleotides: 6. This CDR3 is built from 15 residues. The CDR3 region is CAWSGWRGFTDTQYF. Written as DNA, the CDR3 is TGTGCCTGGAGTGGGTGGCGGGGGTTCACAGATACGCAGTATTTT.

J is TRBJ1-2 and V is TRBV30; a possible D gene is TRBD1 (6 bases). CDR1 is GTSNPN and CDR2 is SVGIG in the germline V gene (reference sequence). Trimming cost V 1 base and J 8 bases, with 17 bases left between them. The CDR3 runs 14 residues. The CDR3, as DNA: TGTGCCTGGAGTGCCCCAGGGGATCTAGGCGGCTACACCTTC. Translating gives CAWSAPGDLGGYTF.

The genes are TRBV18 and TRBJ1-6, with D tentatively TRBD1 (5 bases). This CDR3 is 17 amino acids long. V gave up 6 bases and J gave up 0 bases, with 15 bases separating them. Germline lookup yields CDR1 KGHSH and CDR2 LQKENI. CDR3 amino acids: CASSPTGSSSYNSPLHF. The DNA of the CDR3 is TGTGCCAGCTCTCCTACAGGCTCGAGCTCCTATAATTCACCCCTCCACTTT.

The chain's CDR3 is CASSHPAPETGQGFSSNQPQHF. CDR3 coding DNA: TGCGCCAGCAGCCACCCAGCTCCGGAGACGGGACAGGGTTTTTCTAGCAATCAGCCCCAGCATTTT. The chain is built from TRBV4-1 and TRBJ1-5, with 9 bases aligning to TRBD1. The V segment lost 3 bases and the J segment 0 bases; nucleotides outside the gene matches: 21. CDR1 and CDR2 from the germline V gene are MGHRA and YSYEKL. This CDR3 spans 22 amino acids.

The rearrangement links TRBV2 to TRBJ2-7, with D possibly TRBD1 on 5 matching bases. Germline values: CDR1 SNHLY, CDR2 FYNNEI. This CDR3 has 12 amino acids. V lost 7 bases and J lost 6, with 13 bases in between. The CDR3: CASTTDRREQYF. For the CDR3, the DNA is TGTGCCAGCACCACAGACAGACGCGAGCAGTACTTC.

Note on this clone: The sample holds other DNA sequences that translate to the same CDR3. The chain couples TRBV6-5 to TRBJ2-7, with a tentative D call TRBD1 (6 bases). The germline V and J ends were trimmed by 2 bases and 1 base, with 9 bases remaining between them. The CDR3 runs 14 residues. From germline, CDR1 is MNHEY and CDR2 SVGAGI. CDR3 sequence: CASSYRTESYEQYF. The DNA of the CDR3 is TGTGCCAGCAGTTACCGGACAGAGTCCTACGAGCAGTACTTC.

V usage is TRBV2 and J usage is TRBJ1-2; 11 nucleotides match TRBD1. CDR3 length: 14 residues. CDR1 SNHLY and CDR2 FYNNEI come from the germline V gene. After removal of 7 bases from V and 7 bases from J, the junction contained 8 bases not matched to a gene. This chain's CDR3 is CASIWTGGRIGYTF. The DNA of the CDR3 is TGTGCCAGCATTTGGACAGGGGGCAGGATTGGCTACACCTTC.

The chain combines TRBV19 with TRBJ2-1; 8 nucleotides agree with TRBD1. The CDR3 has 13 amino acids. Germline CDR1 is LNHDA and CDR2 is SQIVND (reference sequence). The V gene end was trimmed by 5 bases and the J gene end by 8 bases; junction bases not matched to a gene: 5. Here the CDR3 reads CASSVGQGDEQFF. CDR3 nucleotide sequence: TGTGCCAGTAGTGTCGGACAGGGCGATGAGCAGTTCTTC.